The source of this T cell receptor (beta chain) is a study of blood T cell repertoires in COVID-19. Sequenced by immunoSEQ multiplex PCR; TCRdb stores in-frame clones only, minus some. The table records approximately 280,000 clones, about 89% of them present only once. There are 14 residues in the CDR3. Trimming cost V 6 bases and J 3 bases; bases outside gene matches: 6. Germline V gene lookup returns CDR1 SNHLY and CDR2 FYNNEI. The chain uses TRBV2 and TRBJ1-2, with TRBD1 matching over 8 bases. Sample: peripheral blood. The sequence was collected from a man between 35 and 55 years old with acute or convalescent COVID-19. CDR3 in DNA: TGTGCCAGCAGGTACCTGGACAGGGACTATGGCTACACCTTC. Translation gives CASRYLDRDYGYTF.